A selection of T cell receptor beta chains follows, all from one sample in a study of blood T cell repertoires in COVID-19. Profiling relied on immunoSEQ multiplex PCR, and the TCRdb table lists in-frame clones only, not all of them. In the table there are about 200,000 clones, around 89% of which are singletons. Sequencing input: PBMCs or T cells enriched from blood (not recorded which). Receptor source: a young woman who had recovered from COVID-19. The CDR3 runs from the conserved cysteine through the conserved F or W. D genes are given only for firm matches. Size is stated for part of the rows, as once, few or many counts, or as a class when the clone is expanded.

TRBV5-1	.	.	TRBJ1-1	TGCGCCAGCAGCTTGTTGCCGGGGGAGCAATCGATGAACACTGAAGCTTTCTTT	CASSLLPGEQSMNTEAFF
TRBV19	.	TRBD2	TRBJ2-1	TGTGCCAGTAGTATCAGTTCGGGCTGGGGGGGAAATGGGCAGTTCTTC	CASSISSGWGGNGQFF
TRBV7-3	.	TRBD2	TRBJ2-3	TGTGCCAGCAGCTTATCCCCGGGGCGGGGGCCTAGCGGGGAGAGCACAGATACGCAGTATTTT	CASSLSPGRGPSGESTDTQYF
TRBV7-8	.	.	TRBJ2-7	TGTGCCAGCAGCCCAACAGGGCTCAAAACCTACGAGCAGTACTTC	CASSPTGLKTYEQYF
TRBV19	.	TRBD2	TRBJ2-7	TGTGCCAGTAATAGCGGGGGACCCTACGAGCAGTACTTC	CASNSGGPYEQYF
TRBV28	.	TRBD1	TRBJ1-6	TGTGCCAGCAGAGAGGGGCAGGGGGCAGGGTCACCCCTCCACTTT	CASREGQGAGSPLHF
TRBV28	.	.	TRBJ1-6	TGTGCCAGCAGGTGGACAGCCGATTCACCCCTCCACTTT	CASRWTADSPLHF
TRBV4-1	.	TRBD2	TRBJ2-3	TGCGCCAGCAGCCAAGAGGGGCAGGGAGGGGATACGCAGTATTTT	CASSQEGQGGDTQYF
TRBV5-4	.	TRBD1	TRBJ1-5	TGTGCCAGCAGCAAGGGACAGGGGGCCCCTCAGCCCCAGCATTTT	CASSKGQGAPQPQHF
TRBV5-1	.	.	TRBJ2-3	TGCGCCAGCAGCTTCGCAGATACGCAGTATTTT	CASSFADTQYF
TRBV6-1	.	.	TRBJ1-6	TGTGCCAGCAGTGAAGCGGCAGGCTCCTATAATTCACCCCTCCACTTT	CASSEAAGSYNSPLHF
TRBV6-5	once	.	TRBJ2-1	TGTGCCAGCAGCAGACAGGAATTATACAATGAGCAGTTCTTC	CASSRQELYNEQFF
TRBV13	.	TRBD1	TRBJ2-1	TGTGCCAGCATTCAAGGTCCGGGACAGGGTAACAATGAGCAGTTCTTC	CASIQGPGQGNNEQFF
TRBV5-1	once	TRBD2	TRBJ2-5	TGCGCCAGCAGCTTTGGAAGCGGGGGGGCGATTGAGACCCAGTACTTC	CASSFGSGGAIETQYF
TRBV5-1	.	TRBD1	TRBJ1-6	TGCGCCAGCAGGCGACAGACAGGGGGCGTTGATAATTCACCCCTCCACTTT	CASRRQTGGVDNSPLHF
TRBV9	.	TRBD1	TRBJ1-1	TGTGCCAGCAGCGTAGGAACAGGGGGGGACACTGAAGCTTTCTTT	CASSVGTGGDTEAFF
TRBV29-1	.	TRBD1	TRBJ1-4	TGCAGCACAACAGGGGGCGAGAATGAAAAACTGTTTTTT	CSTTGGENEKLFF
TRBV5-6	.	.	TRBJ1-1	TGTGCCAGCAGCTTGGCAGGATCTGAAGCTTTCTTT	CASSLAGSEAFF
TRBV6-6	.	TRBD1	TRBJ2-7	TGTGCCAGCAACAGGGGGGACTACGAGCAGTACTTC	CASNRGDYEQYF
TRBV2	.	.	TRBJ1-2	TGTGCCAGCAGTGAAGACAGTTACTATGGCTACACCTTC	CASSEDSYYGYTF
TRBV27	.	TRBD1	TRBJ1-6	TGTGCCAGCAGTCCCCGGACAGGGGAGAGATCACCCCTCCACTTT	CASSPRTGERSPLHF
TRBV5-4	.	TRBD2	TRBJ2-3	TGTGCCAGCAGCTTGGCACGGGGGGGCCCAGATACGCAGTATTTT	CASSLARGGPDTQYF
TRBV28	.	.	TRBJ1-4	TGTGCCAGCAGCCTATCACCGAGCTATGAAAAACTGTTTTTT	CASSLSPSYEKLFF
TRBV5-1	once	.	TRBJ1-4	TGCGCCAGCAGCCTAACTCAGGGTGAAAAACTGTTTTTT	CASSLTQGEKLFF
TRBV7-9	.	.	TRBJ1-1	TGTGCCAGCAGTCCTTCCACTGAAGCTTTCTTT	CASSPSTEAFF